This T cell receptor (beta chain) was sequenced for a study of blood T cell repertoires in COVID-19. The V gene end was trimmed by 1 base and the J gene end by 2 bases; junction bases not matched to a gene: 5. The CDR3 runs 16 residues. Germline lookup yields CDR1 SGHVS and CDR2 FQNEAQ. The repertoire was sequenced with immunoSEQ multiplex PCR; TCRdb's copy has only in-frame clones and lacks some. Here the sample spans roughly 100,000 clones, about 90% being singletons. The chain couples TRBV7-8 to TRBJ2-1; 7 bases align to TRBD2. This receptor was obtained from a woman aged 55 to 70 with acute or convalescent COVID-19. The sample comprised peripheral blood. CDR3 in DNA: TGTGCCAGCAGCTTAGGACGACTAGCCGCCTACAATGAGCAGTTCTTC. Protein sequence: CASSLGRLAAYNEQFF.